This TCR beta chain was captured by sequencing in a study of CD8+ T cells in alopecia areata. In the study overall: Tofacitinib therapy took 6 to 18 months; 6 months off drug came after. Scoring treated patients' severity relied on the percentage of scalp area affected.

The treatment: oral pan-JAK inhibitor, 5-10 mg twice daily. Notes on the study in general: In patients, TCRs were shared less clearly than in mice, and HLA may possibly be involved. Relative to normal scalp, lesional scalp, especially alopecia totalis/universalis, showed higher clonality.

Following RNA extraction, reverse transcription yielded cDNA that acted as the sequencing template. TCRdb's table, derived via immunoSEQ multiplex PCR, lists solely in-frame clones and lacks some. This table has 95,000 to 100,000 clones, 55% to 70% appearing once. About this clone: Its antigen is currently unknown.

The V end was cut by 2 bases, the J end by 4 bases, with 17 bases between. From germline, CDR1 is SGHVS and CDR2 FQNEAQ. CDR3 length equals 16 residues. The source of this sequence is a human donor with alopecia areata. The V and J genes are TRBV7-8 and TRBJ1-1; the D is unclear. This sample comprised CD8+ T cells sorted from blood, obtained at approximately week 56, from a patient treated with tofacitinib. The CDR3 DNA is TGTGCCAGCAGCTTACCCACCCGGACTTTTAGCACTGAAGCTTTCTTT. Its translation: CASSLPTRTFSTEAFF.